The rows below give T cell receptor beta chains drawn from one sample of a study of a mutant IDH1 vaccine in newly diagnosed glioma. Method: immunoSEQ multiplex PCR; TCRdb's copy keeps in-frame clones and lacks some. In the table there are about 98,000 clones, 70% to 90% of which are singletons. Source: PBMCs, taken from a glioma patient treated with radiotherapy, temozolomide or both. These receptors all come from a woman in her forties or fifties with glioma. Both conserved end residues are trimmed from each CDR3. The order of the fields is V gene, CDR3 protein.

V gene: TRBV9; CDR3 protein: ASSPRTDGDTQY
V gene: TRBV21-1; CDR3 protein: ASSGTGNYNEQF
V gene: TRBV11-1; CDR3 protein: ASSSQESQETQY
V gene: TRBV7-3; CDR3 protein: ASSGQGRGTNSPLH
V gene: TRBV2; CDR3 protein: ASRDSGTEAF
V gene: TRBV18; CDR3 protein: ASSPWGQAGDEQY
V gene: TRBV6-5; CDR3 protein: ASSYYQGGYGYT
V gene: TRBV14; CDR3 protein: ASSRTSGGPNEQF
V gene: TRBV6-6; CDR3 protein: ASRDLNSYEQY
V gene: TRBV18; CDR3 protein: ASSLRTGREAEAF
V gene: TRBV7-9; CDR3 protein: ASSLDDKRVH
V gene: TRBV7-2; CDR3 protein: ASSSQASYEQY
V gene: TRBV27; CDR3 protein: ASSPRGGVETQY
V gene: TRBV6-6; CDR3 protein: ASSYSPSGSNEQF
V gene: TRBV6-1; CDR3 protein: ASSQTSGRYSEQF